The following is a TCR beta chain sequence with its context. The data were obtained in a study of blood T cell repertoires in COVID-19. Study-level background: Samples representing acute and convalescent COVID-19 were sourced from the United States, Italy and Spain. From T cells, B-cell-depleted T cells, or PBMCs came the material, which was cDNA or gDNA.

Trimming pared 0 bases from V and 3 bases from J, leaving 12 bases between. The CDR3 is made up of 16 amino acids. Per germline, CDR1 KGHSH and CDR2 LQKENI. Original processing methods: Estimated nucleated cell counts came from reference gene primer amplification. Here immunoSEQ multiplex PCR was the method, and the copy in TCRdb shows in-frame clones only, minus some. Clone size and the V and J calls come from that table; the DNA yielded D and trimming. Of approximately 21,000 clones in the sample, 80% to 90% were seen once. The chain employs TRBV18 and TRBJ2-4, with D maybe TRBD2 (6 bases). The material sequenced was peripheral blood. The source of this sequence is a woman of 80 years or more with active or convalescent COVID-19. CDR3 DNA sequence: TGTGCCAGCTCACCACCGGGGGAGGTGCACAAAAACATTCAGTACTTC. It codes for CASSPPGEVHKNIQYF.